The 7 T cell receptor beta chains below come from one sample, sequenced in a study of PD-L1 blockade in urothelial cancer. Using immunoSEQ multiplex PCR, the repertoire was profiled, and TCRdb retains in-frame clones only, with some absent. The sample holds about 88,000 clones, roughly 90% seen once. Here the sequenced sample was PBMCs, taken around atezolizumab (anti-PD-L1) treatment. The receptors were gathered from a man aged 60 to 75 with urothelial cancer.

V usage is TRBV5-1 and J usage is TRBJ2-1; 13 bases are a match to TRBD2. V gave up 3 bases and J gave up 8 bases; unmatched junction bases: 2. CDR3 length: 14 residues. Per the germline V gene, CDR1 is SGHRS and CDR2 is YFSETQ. The CDR3 DNA reads TGCGCCAGCAGCTGGACTAGCGGGGGAGATGAGCAGTTCTTC. The encoded protein is CASSWTSGGDEQFF.

The V gene is TRBV6-1, the J gene TRBJ2-7; 7 positions match TRBD1. CDR1 is MNHNS and CDR2 is SASEGT in the germline V gene. The J segment lost 4 bases and the V segment lost 6 bases, leaving 3 bases of the junction unmatched. The CDR3 contains 12 residues. CDR3 sequence (DNA): TGTGCCAGCAGGATACAGGGGTACGAGCAGTACTTC. Its protein is CASRIQGYEQYF.

With regard to this clone: Other DNA sequences of this sample code for an identical CDR3. V and J are TRBV7-3 and TRBJ2-1; TRBD2 aligns across 11 bases. The CDR3 runs 16 residues. CDR1 SGHTA and CDR2 FQGTGA come from the germline V gene. V trimming: 4 bases; J trimming: 0 bases; junction bases outside the gene matches: 2. The CDR3 DNA sequence: TGTGCCAGCAGCTCAACTAGCGGGAGCTCCTACAATGAGCAGTTCTTC. As protein: CASSSTSGSSYNEQFF.

This rearrangement joins TRBV4-3 to TRBJ2-3; the D gene is possibly TRBD2 (6 bases). CDR1 and CDR2 (germline): LGHNA, YSLEER. Trimming left V 9 bases short and J 0 bases short, with 16 bases between. The CDR3 is made up of 15 amino acids. Here the CDR3 DNA reads TGCGCCAGGGGGGGACGGCTCACTAGCACAGATACGCAGTATTTT. Translation gives CARGGRLTSTDTQYF.

The genes are TRBV14 and TRBJ2-1; TRBD2 matches at 7 bases. Trimming at V came to 1 base and at J to 7 bases, leaving 16 bases not matched to a gene. Germline assignment: CDR1 SGHDN and CDR2 FVKESK. The CDR3 length is 18 residues. CDR3 nucleotides: TGTGCCAGCAGCCAAGCCAGACTAGCCCCTAGCCAACATAATGAGCAGTTCTTC. As protein: CASSQARLAPSQHNEQFF.

CDR3 sequence reads: CAISPGQPSTDTQYF. In DNA form, the CDR3 reads TGTGCCATCAGTCCGGGACAGCCTAGCACAGATACGCAGTATTTT. The rearrangement joins TRBV10-3 to TRBJ2-3; TRBD1 aligns across 7 bases. In germline, CDR1 is ENHRY, CDR2 SYGVKD. J gave up 0 bases and V 5 bases, and 5 bases lay outside the gene matches. This CDR3 contains 15 residues.

The chain recombines TRBV19 with TRBJ2-1, with 9 bases identical to TRBD2. Losses at the gene ends were 3 bases for V and 0 bases for J; bases not matched to a gene: 3. Germline V gives CDR1 LNHDA, CDR2 SQIVND (reference sequence). The CDR3 length is 16 residues. CDR3 in DNA: TGTGCCAGTAGTATGTGGCGGGAGGGCTCCTACAATGAGCAGTTCTTC. Translated, it gives CASSMWREGSYNEQFF. The full variable domain, rest sourced from reference TRBV19 and TRBJ2-1, is DGGITQSPKYLFRKEGQNVTLSCEQNLNHDAMYWYRQDPGQGLRLIYYSQIVNDFQKGDIAEGYSVSREKKESFPLTVTSAQKNPTAFYLCASSMWREGSYNEQFFGPGTRLTVL.